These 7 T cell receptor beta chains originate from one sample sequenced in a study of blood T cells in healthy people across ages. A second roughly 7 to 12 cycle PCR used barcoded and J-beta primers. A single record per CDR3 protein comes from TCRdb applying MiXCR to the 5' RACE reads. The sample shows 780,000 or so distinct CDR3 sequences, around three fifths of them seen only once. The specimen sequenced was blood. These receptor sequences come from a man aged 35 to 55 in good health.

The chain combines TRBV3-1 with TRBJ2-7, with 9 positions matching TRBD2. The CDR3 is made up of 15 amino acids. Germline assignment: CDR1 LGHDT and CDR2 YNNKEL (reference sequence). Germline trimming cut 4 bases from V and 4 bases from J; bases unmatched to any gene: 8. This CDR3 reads CASSPTAGGLYEQYF. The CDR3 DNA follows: TGTGCCAGCAGCCCCACGGCGGGAGGGCTTTACGAGCAGTACTTC.

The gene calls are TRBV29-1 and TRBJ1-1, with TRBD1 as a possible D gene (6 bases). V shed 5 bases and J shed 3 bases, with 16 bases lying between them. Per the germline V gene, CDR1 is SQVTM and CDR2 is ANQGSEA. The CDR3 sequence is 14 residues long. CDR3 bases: TGCAGCGTTTTTCGGGACGGGGGCTACACTGAAGCTTTCTTT. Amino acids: CSVFRDGGYTEAFF. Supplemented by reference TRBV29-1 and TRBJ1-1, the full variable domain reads SAVISQKPSRDICQRGTSLTIQCQVDSQVTMMFWYRQQPGQSLTLIATANQGSEATYESGFVIDKFPISRPNLTFSTLTVSNMSPEDSSIYLCSVFRDGGYTEAFFGQGTRLTVV.

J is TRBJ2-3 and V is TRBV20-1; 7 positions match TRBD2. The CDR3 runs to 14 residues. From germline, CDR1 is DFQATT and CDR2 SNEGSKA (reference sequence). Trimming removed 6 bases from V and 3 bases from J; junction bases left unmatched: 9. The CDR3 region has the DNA TGCAGTGCAACTGTCGGGGGGACTACAGATACGCAGTATTTT. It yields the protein CSATVGGTTDTQYF.

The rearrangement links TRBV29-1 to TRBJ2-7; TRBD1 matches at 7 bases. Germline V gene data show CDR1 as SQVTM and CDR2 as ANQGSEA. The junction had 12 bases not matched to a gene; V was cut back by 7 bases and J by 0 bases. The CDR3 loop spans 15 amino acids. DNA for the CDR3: TGCAGCGGAATACTCCAGAGGGGGCACTCCTACGAGCAGTACTTC. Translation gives CSGILQRGHSYEQYF.

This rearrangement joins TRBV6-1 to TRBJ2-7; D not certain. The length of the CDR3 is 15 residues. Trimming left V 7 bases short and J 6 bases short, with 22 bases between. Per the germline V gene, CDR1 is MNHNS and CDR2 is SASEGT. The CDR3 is CASTLLRALDIEQYF. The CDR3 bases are TGTGCCAGCACCCTACTTCGCGCTCTCGATATCGAGCAGTACTTC.

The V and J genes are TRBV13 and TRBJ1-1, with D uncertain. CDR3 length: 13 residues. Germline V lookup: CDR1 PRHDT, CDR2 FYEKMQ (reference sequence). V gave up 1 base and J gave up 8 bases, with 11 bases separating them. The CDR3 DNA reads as TGTGCCAGCAGCTTAGTGTCGGTTGGGGAAGCTTTCTTT. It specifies CASSLVSVGEAFF.

The CDR3 is CAISGLGESSSYNEQFF. The CDR3 DNA reads as TGTGCCATCAGTGGGTTGGGAGAGTCCAGCTCCTACAATGAGCAGTTCTTC. This rearrangement joins TRBV10-3 to TRBJ2-1; possible D gene TRBD2, 5 bases. The V end was cut by 4 bases, the J end by 0 bases, with 16 bases between. The CDR3 runs 17 residues. Germline assignment: CDR1 ENHRY and CDR2 SYGVKD.